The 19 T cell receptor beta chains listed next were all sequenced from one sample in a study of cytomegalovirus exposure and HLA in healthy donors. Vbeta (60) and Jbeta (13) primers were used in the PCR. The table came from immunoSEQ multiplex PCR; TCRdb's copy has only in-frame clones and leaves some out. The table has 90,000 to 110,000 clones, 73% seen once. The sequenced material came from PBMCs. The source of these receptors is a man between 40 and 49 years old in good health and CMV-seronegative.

The CDR3 reads CASSLTTGGAYLFF. CDR3 coding DNA: TGTGCCAGCAGTTTAACGACAGGGGGCGCATATCTGTTTTTT. The chain employs TRBV28 and TRBJ1-4; 10 nucleotides match TRBD1. The J segment lost 14 bases and the V segment lost 2 bases, leaving 8 bases of the junction unmatched. The length of the CDR3 is 14 residues. Germline V gene data show CDR1 as MDHEN and CDR2 as SYDVKM.

This CDR3 is CASSQAGSRIAYEQYF. In DNA, the CDR3 is TGTGCCAGCAGCCAAGCCGGGTCTCGGATCGCCTACGAGCAGTACTTC. The chain recombines TRBV4-2 with TRBJ2-7; D not resolved. The CDR3 loop spans 16 amino acids. The germline V and J ends were trimmed by 1 base and 2 bases, with 15 bases remaining between them. The V gene's germline CDR1 is LGHNA and CDR2 YNFKEQ.

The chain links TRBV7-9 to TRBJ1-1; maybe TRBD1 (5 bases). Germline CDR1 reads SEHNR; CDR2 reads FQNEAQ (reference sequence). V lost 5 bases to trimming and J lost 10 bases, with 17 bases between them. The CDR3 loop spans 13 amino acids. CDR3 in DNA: TGTGCCAGCAGCCAAAACAGTGGGGCGCGAGCTTTCTTT. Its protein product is CASSQNSGARAFF.

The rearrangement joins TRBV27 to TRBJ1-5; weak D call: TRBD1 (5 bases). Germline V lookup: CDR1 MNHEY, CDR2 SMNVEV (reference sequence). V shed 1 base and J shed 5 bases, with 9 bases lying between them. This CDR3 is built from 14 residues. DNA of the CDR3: TGTGCCAGCAGTTTATTAGGACAAGATCAGCCCCAGCATTTT. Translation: CASSLLGQDQPQHF.

CDR3 coding DNA: TGTGCCACCAGCAGAGACAGGTTCTACGAGCAGTACTTC. As protein: CATSRDRFYEQYF. This chain links TRBV15 with TRBJ2-7; the D is unclear. The V end lost 0 bases, the J end lost 3 bases, and 6 bases lay between the germline ends. The CDR3 is 13 amino acids. Germline V gene sequence: CDR1 LNHNV, CDR2 YYDKDF (reference sequence).

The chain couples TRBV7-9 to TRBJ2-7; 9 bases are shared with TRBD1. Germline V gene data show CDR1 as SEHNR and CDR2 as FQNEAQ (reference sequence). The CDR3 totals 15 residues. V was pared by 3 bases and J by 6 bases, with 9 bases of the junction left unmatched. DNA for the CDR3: TGTGCCAGCAGCTTCCCGGGACAGGGATATTCCGAGCAGTACTTC. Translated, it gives CASSFPGQGYSEQYF.

The CDR3 loop reads CASSLERGNGNQPQHF. DNA of the CDR3: TGTGCCAGCAGCTTGGAACGAGGTAATGGCAATCAGCCCCAGCATTTT. The chain employs TRBV5-6 and TRBJ1-5; D unclear. V lost 0 bases and J 2 bases, leaving 12 bases between the germline ends. Germline CDR1 reads SGHDT; CDR2 reads YYEEEE. This CDR3 spans 16 amino acids.

The DNA for the CDR3 is TGTGCCAGTAGTATCAGGGTTGTCTCCTATGGCTACACCTTC. As protein: CASSIRVVSYGYTF. The rearrangement links TRBV19 to TRBJ1-2, with a weak D call TRBD1 (5 bases). Per the germline V gene, CDR1 is LNHDA and CDR2 is SQIVND (reference sequence). The CDR3 runs 14 residues. Trimming shortened V by 3 bases and J by 4 bases, and 12 bases separated the two germline ends.

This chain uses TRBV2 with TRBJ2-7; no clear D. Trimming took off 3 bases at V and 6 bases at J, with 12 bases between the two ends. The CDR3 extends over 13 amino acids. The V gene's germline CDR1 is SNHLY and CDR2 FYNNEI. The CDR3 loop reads CASSDGQWLEQYF. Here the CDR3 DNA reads TGTGCCAGCAGTGATGGGCAGTGGCTCGAGCAGTACTTC.

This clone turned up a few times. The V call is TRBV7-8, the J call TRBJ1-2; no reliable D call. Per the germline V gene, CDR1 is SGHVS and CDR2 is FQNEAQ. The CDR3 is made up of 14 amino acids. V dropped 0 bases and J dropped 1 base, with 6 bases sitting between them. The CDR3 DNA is TGTGCCAGCAGCTTAGCACAGTTTAACTATGGCTACACCTTC. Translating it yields CASSLAQFNYGYTF.

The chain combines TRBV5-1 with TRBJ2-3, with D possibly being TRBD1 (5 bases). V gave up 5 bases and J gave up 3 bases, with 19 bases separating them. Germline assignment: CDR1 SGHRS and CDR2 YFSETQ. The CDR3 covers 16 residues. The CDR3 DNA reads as TGCGCCAGCAGGATCCTGGGGCTAGGGGAAACAGATACGCAGTATTTT. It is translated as CASRILGLGETDTQYF.

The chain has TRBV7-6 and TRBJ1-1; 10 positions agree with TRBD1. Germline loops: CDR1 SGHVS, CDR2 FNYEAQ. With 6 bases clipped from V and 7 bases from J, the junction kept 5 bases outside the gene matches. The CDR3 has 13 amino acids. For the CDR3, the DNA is TGTGCCAGCAGTTTGACAGGGGGCGATGAAGCTTTCTTT. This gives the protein CASSLTGGDEAFF. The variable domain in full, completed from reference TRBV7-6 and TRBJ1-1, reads GAGVSQSPRYKVTKRGQDVALRCDPISGHVSLYWYRQALGQGPEFLTYFNYEAQQDKSGLPNDRFSAERPEGSISTLTIQRTEQRDSAMYRCASSLTGGDEAFFGQGTRLTVV.

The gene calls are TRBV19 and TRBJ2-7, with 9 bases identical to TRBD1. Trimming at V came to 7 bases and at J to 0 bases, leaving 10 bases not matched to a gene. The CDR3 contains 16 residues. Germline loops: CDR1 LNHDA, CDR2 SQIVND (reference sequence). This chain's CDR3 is CASTTKGTGSSYEQYF. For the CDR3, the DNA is TGTGCCAGTACCACCAAAGGGACAGGGAGCTCCTACGAGCAGTACTTC.

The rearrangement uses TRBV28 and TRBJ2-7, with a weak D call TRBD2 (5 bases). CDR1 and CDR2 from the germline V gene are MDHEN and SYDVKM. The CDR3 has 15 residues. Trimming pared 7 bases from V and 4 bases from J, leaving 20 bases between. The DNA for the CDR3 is TGTGCCAGCACCCCCGCGGGCCCTACGTATTACGAGCAGTACTTC. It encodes CASTPAGPTYYEQYF.

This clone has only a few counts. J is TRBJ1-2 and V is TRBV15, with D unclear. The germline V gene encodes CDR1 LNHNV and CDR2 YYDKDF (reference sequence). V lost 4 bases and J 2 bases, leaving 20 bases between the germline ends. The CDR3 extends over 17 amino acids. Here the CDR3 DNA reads TGTGCCACCAGCACCCTTTCGGCGGGAATAGGGAACTATGGCTACACCTTC. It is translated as CATSTLSAGIGNYGYTF.

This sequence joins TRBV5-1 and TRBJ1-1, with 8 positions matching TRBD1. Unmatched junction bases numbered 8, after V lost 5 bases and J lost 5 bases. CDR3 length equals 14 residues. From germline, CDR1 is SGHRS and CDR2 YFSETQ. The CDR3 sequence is CASSSGQGGTEAFF. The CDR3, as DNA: TGCGCCAGCAGTTCTGGACAGGGAGGGACTGAAGCTTTCTTT.

The CDR3 spells CASLPTGTSYEQYF. The CDR3 DNA follows: TGTGCCAGCCTGCCGACAGGGACCTCCTACGAGCAGTACTTC. The chain carries TRBV6-5 and TRBJ2-7, with TRBD1 matching 7 bases. With 8 bases clipped from V and 0 bases from J, the junction kept 7 bases outside the gene matches. The V gene's germline CDR1 is MNHEY and CDR2 SVGAGI. The CDR3 consists of 14 residues.

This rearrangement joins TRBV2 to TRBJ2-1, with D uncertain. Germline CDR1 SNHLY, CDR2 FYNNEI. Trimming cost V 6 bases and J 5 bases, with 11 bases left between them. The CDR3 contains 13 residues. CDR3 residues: CASSPNRDNEQFF. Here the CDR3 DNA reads TGTGCCAGCAGCCCCAACCGGGACAATGAGCAGTTCTTC.

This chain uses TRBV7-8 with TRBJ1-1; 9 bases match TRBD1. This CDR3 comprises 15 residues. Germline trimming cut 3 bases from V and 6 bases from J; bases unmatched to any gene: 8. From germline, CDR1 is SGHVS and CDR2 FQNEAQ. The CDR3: CASSFRDRVLSEAFF. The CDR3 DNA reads TGTGCCAGCAGCTTTAGGGACAGGGTATTGTCTGAAGCTTTCTTT.